One sample yielded the 5 T cell receptor beta chains listed below, sequenced in a study of T cells in Graves' hyperthyroidism and ophthalmopathy (dated by TCRdb to between 2018 and 2020). The protocol used for the library was multiplex PCR. Sequencing instrument: Illumina HiSeq 2000. The TCR beta CDR3 regions were amplified from RNA transcripts. The first round of RT-PCR for the TCR CDR3 was performed with the HTBI primer set and the Qiagen OneStep RT-PCR kit. The public sequencing data were trimmed at Q25 with fastp and processed into clonotypes with MiXCR by TCRdb, which kept only in-frame beta chains. Rows matching on CDR3 protein sequence are summarized as one entry with the most common DNA and genes. A total of around 400,000 distinct CDR3 sequences appear in this sample, approximately 14% of them only once. The ten top clones hold about 30% of the sample. Sequencing was done on a sample of blood. The receptors come from a woman under 30 with Graves' hyperthyroidism that later progressed to Graves' ophthalmopathy.

This clonotype has at least ten counts. This chain joins TRBV28 and TRBJ1-3, with TRBD1 matching over 7 bases. CDR1 and CDR2 (germline): MDHEN, SYDVKM. The junction had 4 bases not matched to a gene; V was cut back by 5 bases and J by 3 bases. The CDR3 extends over 14 amino acids. The CDR3, as DNA: TGTGCCAGCAGTCTGACAGGGTATGGAAACACCATATATTTT. Its translation: CASSLTGYGNTIYF.

This clonotype was counted ten times or more. The gene calls are TRBV27 and TRBJ2-3, with TRBD2 matching over 11 bases. The CDR3 length is 17 residues. J lost 3 bases, V lost 4 bases, and 9 bases had no gene match. CDR1 is MNHEY, CDR2 SMNVEV, per germline (reference sequence). For the CDR3, the DNA is TGTGCCAGCAGTTCAACTGATAGCGGGAGGGGGACAGATACGCAGTATTTT. This sequence encodes CASSSTDSGRGTDTQYF.

This clonotype was counted many times. J is TRBJ2-1 and V is TRBV20-1; D possibly matches TRBD1 or TRBD2 (6 bases each). This CDR3 has 18 amino acids. V was clipped by 0 bases and J by 1 base, with 19 bases between them. Germline V lookup: CDR1 DFQATT, CDR2 SNEGSKA (reference sequence). In DNA, the CDR3 is TGCAGTGCTAGAGACCTCTACCAAGGGGGGAAATCCTACAATGAGCAGTTCTTC. Translated: CSARDLYQGGKSYNEQFF.

The chain employs TRBV20-1 and TRBJ2-6; TRBD1 agrees at 8 bases. CDR3 length equals 14 residues. The germline CDR1 and CDR2 sequences are DFQATT and SNEGSKA (reference sequence). In nucleotides, the CDR3 is TGCGGGGCCAGGGGGCGAACTGGGGCCAACGTCCTGACTTTC. As protein: CGARGRTGANVLTF.

With respect to this clonotype: One end of the junction fails to match germline, which may point to a read error. The chain joins TRBV20-1 to TRBJ1-2; D may be TRBD1 (6 bases). Germline values: CDR1 DFQATT, CDR2 SNEGSKA (reference sequence). The CDR3 covers 12 residues. In DNA form, the CDR3 reads TGCAGTGCTTCTGACAGGAACGATGGCTGCACCTTC. Encoded protein: CSASDRNDGCTF.